The rows below give T cell receptor beta chains drawn from one sample of a study of identical twins. TCRdb recomputed calls from the 5' RACE reads with MiXCR, one row per CDR3 protein. The data contain 450,000 or so distinct CDR3 sequences, less than 20% of them singletons. Sequencing input: naive T cells sorted from blood. These receptor sequences come from a man aged 45-65 years in good health. CDR3s include the opening cysteine and the closing phenylalanine or tryptophan. Each record gives: J gene, clone size, D gene, V gene, CDR3 protein, CDR3 DNA. The D gene is left open where the match is weak. Where a row states a size, it is once, few, many or the class of an expanded clone; other rows omit it.

TRBJ1-6 | many | NA | TRBV12-3/TRBV12-4 | CASSLSPFNSPLHF | TGTGCCAGCAGTTTGTCTCCGTTTAATTCACCCCTCCACTTT
TRBJ2-3 | NA | NA | TRBV11-2 | CASSSTGHPSTDTQYF | TGTGCCAGCAGTTCGACGGGACACCCGAGCACAGATACGCAGTATTTT
TRBJ1-4 | many | NA | TRBV5-1 | CASSQTGTLGEKLFF | TGCGCCAGCAGCCAAACGGGGACGCTGGGGGAAAAACTGTTTTTT
TRBJ1-5 | many | TRBD1 | TRBV20-1 | CSATGQGNNQPQHF | TGCAGTGCCACGGGACAGGGAAACAATCAGCCCCAGCATTTT
TRBJ1-2 | few | NA | TRBV5-1 | CASRSNRGLGYGYTF | TGCGCCAGCAGATCGAATCGGGGATTGGGGTATGGCTACACCTTC
TRBJ2-3 | many | TRBD2 | TRBV6-5 | CASSFSGSTDTQYF | TGTGCCAGCAGCTTTAGCGGGAGCACAGATACGCAGTATTTT
TRBJ1-5 | many | NA | TRBV6-2/TRBV6-3 | CASSYGLNNQPQHF | TGTGCCAGCAGTTACGGCCTGAACAATCAGCCCCAGCATTTT
TRBJ1-5 | few | NA | TRBV10-3 | CAISESIPVMGADQPQHF | TGTGCCATCAGTGAGTCGATTCCGGTAATGGGGGCGGATCAGCCCCAGCATTTT
TRBJ1-2 | few | NA | TRBV20-1 | CSAREVAGYGYTF | TGCAGTGCTAGAGAGGTGGCAGGCTATGGCTACACCTTC
TRBJ2-7 | few | TRBD1 | TRBV20-1 | CSATRPPGGNYEQYF | TGCAGTGCTACGAGGCCCCCAGGGGGAAACTACGAGCAGTACTTC
TRBJ2-2 | many | NA | TRBV28 | CASTPGTGELFF | TGTGCCAGCACCCCGGGCACCGGGGAGCTGTTTTTT
TRBJ2-4 | NA | NA | TRBV4-2 | CASSQEPLAKNIQYF | TGTGCCAGCAGCCAAGAGCCCCTAGCCAAAAACATTCAGTACTTC
TRBJ2-3 | few | TRBD2 | TRBV7-6 | CASSLGGGGSTDTQYF | TGTGCCAGCAGCTTAGGTGGCGGGGGGTCCACAGATACGCAGTATTTT
TRBJ2-5 | NA | NA | TRBV24-1 | CATSDSPRETQYF | TGTGCCACCAGTGATTCCCCAAGGGAGACCCAGTACTTC
TRBJ2-7 | many | TRBD1 | TRBV27 | CASSPTRAGGTYEQYF | TGTGCCAGCAGTCCAACTCGGGCAGGGGGTACCTACGAGCAGTACTTC
TRBJ1-2 | many | NA | TRBV20-1 | CSANEGAANYGYTF | TGCAGTGCGAACGAGGGTGCCGCAAACTATGGCTACACCTTC
TRBJ2-1 | NA | TRBD2 | TRBV6-1 | CASSTRLAGALNEQFF | TGTGCCAGCAGTACGAGACTAGCGGGGGCCCTCAATGAGCAGTTCTTC
TRBJ2-3 | NA | NA | TRBV28 | CASTLGGTDTQYF | TGTGCCAGCACCCTGGGGGGCACAGATACGCAGTATTTT
TRBJ2-5 | NA | TRBD2 | TRBV20-1 | CSARDSLSGRKETQYF | TGCAGTGCTAGAGACTCACTTAGCGGGAGAAAAGAGACCCAGTACTTC